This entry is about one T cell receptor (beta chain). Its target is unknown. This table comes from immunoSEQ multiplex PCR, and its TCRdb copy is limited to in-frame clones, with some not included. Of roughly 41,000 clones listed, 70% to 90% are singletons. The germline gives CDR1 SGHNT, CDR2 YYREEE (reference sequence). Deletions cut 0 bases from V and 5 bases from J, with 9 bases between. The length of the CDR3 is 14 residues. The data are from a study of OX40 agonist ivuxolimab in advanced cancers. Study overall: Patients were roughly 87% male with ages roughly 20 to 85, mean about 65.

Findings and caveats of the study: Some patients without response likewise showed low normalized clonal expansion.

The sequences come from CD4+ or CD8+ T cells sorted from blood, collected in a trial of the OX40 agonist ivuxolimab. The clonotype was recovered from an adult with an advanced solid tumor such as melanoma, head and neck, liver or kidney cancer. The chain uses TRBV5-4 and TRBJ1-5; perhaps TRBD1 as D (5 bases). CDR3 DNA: TGTGCCAGCAGCTTGGGGGGGGTGGATCAGCCCCAGCATTTT. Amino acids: CASSLGGVDQPQHF.